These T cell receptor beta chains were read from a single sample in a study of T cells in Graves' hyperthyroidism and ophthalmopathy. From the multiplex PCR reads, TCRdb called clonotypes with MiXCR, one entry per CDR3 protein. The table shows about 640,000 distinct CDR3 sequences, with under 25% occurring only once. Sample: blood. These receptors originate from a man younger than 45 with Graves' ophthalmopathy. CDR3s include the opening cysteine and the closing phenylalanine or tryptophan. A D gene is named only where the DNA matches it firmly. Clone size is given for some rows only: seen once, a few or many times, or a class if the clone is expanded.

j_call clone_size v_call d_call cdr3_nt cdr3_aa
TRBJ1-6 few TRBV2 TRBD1 TGTGCCAGCAGTGACGACAGGGACTCTAGCTCCTATAATTCACCCCTCCACTTT CASSDDRDSSSYNSPLHF
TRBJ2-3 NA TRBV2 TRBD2 TGTGCCAGCAGGAAGGGGACTAGCGGGGGCATCACAGATACGCAGTATTTT CASRKGTSGGITDTQYF
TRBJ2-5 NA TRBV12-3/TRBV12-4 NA TGTGCCAGCAGTTGGTCCCCGGGAGAGACCCAGTACTTC CASSWSPGETQYF
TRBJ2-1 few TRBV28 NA TGTGCCAGCGCGAAAGACTTGTCCTCCTACAATGAGCAGTTCTTC CASAKDLSSYNEQFF
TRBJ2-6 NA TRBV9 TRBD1 TGTGCCAGCAGCGTAGCTGGCGACAGGGGATACTCTGGGGCCAACGTCCTGACTTTC CASSVAGDRGYSGANVLTF
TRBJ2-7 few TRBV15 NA TGTGCCACCAGCAGAATAGGTGGCTACGAGCAGTACTTC CATSRIGGYEQYF
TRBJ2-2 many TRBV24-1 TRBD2 TGTGCCACCAGTGATTTGGGACTAGCGGGGGCCTTCGGGACCGGGGAGCTGTTTTTT CATSDLGLAGAFGTGELFF
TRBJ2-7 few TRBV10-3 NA TGTGCCATCAAGTCGAGGGGCGAGCAGTACTTC CAIKSRGEQYF
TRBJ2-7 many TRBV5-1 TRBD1 TGCGCCAGCAGCTTGGGACAGGGCGTCCCCTACGAGCAGTACTTC CASSLGQGVPYEQYF
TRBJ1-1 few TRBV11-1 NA TGTGCCAGCAGCTTAGACCCCACAGGTGGAGGGAAAGCTTTCTTT CASSLDPTGGGKAFF
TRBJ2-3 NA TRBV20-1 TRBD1 TGCAGTGCCTCACTCGCCGACAGGGCTAGCACAGATACGCAGTATTTT CSASLADRASTDTQYF
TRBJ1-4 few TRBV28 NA TGTGCCAGCAGTCCCGAGCGAAAGAAACTGTTTTTT CASSPERKKLFF
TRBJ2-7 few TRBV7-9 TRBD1 TGTGCCAGCAACGACGGGACAGCCTACGAGCAGTACTTC CASNDGTAYEQYF
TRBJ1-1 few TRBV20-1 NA TGCAGTGCTAGTGATAGGATGGGGAACACTGAAGCTTTCTTT CSASDRMGNTEAFF
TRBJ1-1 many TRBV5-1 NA TGCGCCAGCAGCCCACGGGCCTCTTCAACGGCTGAAGCTTTCTTT CASSPRASSTAEAFF
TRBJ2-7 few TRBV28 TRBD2 TGTGCCAGCAGCCGAGGGACTAGCGGGAGAATATACGAACAGTACTTC CASSRGTSGRIYEQYF
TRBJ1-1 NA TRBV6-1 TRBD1 TGTGCCAGCAGTAACCTGGGGACAGGGATGAACACTGAAGCTTTCTTT CASSNLGTGMNTEAFF
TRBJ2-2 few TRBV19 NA TGTGCCAGTACCCCTAGTTTTCGGGAAGGGAACACCGGGGAGCTGTTTTTT CASTPSFREGNTGELFF
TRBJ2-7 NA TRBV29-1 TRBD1 TGCAGCGTTGTCGGTATCGCGACAGGGGGTTTCTACGAGCAGTACTTC CSVVGIATGGFYEQYF
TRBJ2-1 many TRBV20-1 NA TGCAGTGCTAGATTCGGGAGTTCCTACAATGAGCAGTTCTTC CSARFGSSYNEQFF
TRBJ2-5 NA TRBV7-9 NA TGTGCCAGCAGCTTAGCTGGGCACCAAGAGACCGAGTACTTC CASSLAGHQETEYF
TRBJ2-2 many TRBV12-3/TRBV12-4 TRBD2 TGTGCCAGCAGCACTAGCGGGAGTTATACCGGGGAGCTGTTTTTT CASSTSGSYTGELFF
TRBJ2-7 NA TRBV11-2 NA TGTGCCAGCAGCTTAATAGACAGGACCTACGAGCAGCAGTACTTC CASSLIDRTYEQQYF
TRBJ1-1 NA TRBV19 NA TGTGCCAGTAGCCAGAGGGCTGAAATGAACACTGAAGCTTTCTTT CASSQRAEMNTEAFF
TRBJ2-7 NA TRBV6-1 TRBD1 TGTGCCAGCATTTTAACCGGGACAGGCTCCTACGAGCAGTACTTC CASILTGTGSYEQYF
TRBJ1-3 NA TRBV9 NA TGTGCCAGCAGCGTACGGTCTGACTCTGGAAACACCATATATTTT CASSVRSDSGNTIYF
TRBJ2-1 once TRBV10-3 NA TGTGCCATCAGTGAGAATGCAGGCCAACAGTTCTTC CAISENAGQQFF
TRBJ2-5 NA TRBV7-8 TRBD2 TGTGCCAGCATCCCAGGACTAGCGGGAGGGCCGGAAAAGACCCAGTACTTC CASIPGLAGGPEKTQYF
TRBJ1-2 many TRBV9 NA TGTGCCAGCAGCGTAGCTGGGGACCCGTCGTTCTATGGCTACACCTTC CASSVAGDPSFYGYTF
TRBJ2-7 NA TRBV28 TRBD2 TGTGCCAGCAGTATTACTAGCGGGAGAGTTAACGAGCAGTACTTC CASSITSGRVNEQYF
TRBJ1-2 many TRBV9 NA TGTGCCAGCAGCGTAGGACGTGGTCTCGATGGCTACACCTTC CASSVGRGLDGYTF
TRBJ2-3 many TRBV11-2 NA TGTGCCAGCAGCTTACTAGCCACAGATACGCAGTATTTT CASSLLATDTQYF
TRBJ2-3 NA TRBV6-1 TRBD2 TGTGCCAGCATCCCTAGCGGGAGGGCCTTTACAGATACGCAGTATTTT CASIPSGRAFTDTQYF
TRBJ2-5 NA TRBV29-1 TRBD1 TGCAGCGTTACCTCGACAGGGGACCCACCGTTCCAAGAGACCCAGTACTTC CSVTSTGDPPFQETQYF
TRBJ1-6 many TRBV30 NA TGTGCCTGGAGTGTAATGGTCACCGGGGATTCACCCCTCCACTTT CAWSVMVTGDSPLHF
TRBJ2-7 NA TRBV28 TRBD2 TGTGCCAGCAGGCAGGGGGGGACTAGCGGAAACTACGAGCAGCACTTC CASRQGGTSGNYEQHF